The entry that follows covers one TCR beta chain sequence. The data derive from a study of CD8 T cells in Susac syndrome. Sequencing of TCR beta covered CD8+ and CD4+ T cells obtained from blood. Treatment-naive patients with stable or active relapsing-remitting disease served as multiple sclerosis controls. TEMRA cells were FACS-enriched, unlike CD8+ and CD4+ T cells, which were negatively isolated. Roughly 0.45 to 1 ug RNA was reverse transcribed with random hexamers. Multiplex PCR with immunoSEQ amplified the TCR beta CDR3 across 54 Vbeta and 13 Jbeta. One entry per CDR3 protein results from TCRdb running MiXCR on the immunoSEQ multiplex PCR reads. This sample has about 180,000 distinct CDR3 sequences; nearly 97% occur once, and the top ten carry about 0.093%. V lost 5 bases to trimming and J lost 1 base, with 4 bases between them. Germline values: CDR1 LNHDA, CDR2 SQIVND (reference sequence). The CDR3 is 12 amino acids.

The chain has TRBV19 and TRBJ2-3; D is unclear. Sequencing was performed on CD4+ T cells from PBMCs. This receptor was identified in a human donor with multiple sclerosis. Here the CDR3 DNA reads TGTGCCAGTAGTTTGGGCACAGATACGCAGTATTTT. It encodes CASSLGTDTQYF.